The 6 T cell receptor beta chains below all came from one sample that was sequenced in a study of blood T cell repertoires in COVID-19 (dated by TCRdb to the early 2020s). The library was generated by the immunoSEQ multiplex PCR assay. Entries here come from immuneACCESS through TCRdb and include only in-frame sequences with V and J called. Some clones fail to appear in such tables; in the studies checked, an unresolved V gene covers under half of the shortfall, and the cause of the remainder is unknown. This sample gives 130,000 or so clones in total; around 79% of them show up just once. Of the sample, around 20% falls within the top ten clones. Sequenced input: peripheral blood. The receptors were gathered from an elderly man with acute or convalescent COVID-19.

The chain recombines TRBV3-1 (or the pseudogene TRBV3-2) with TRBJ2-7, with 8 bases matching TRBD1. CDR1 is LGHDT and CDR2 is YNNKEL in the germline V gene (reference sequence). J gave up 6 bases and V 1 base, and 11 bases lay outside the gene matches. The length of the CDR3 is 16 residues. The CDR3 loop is CASSQVEDRDAIEQYF. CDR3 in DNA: TGTGCCAGCAGCCAAGTAGAGGACAGGGATGCTATCGAGCAGTACTTC.

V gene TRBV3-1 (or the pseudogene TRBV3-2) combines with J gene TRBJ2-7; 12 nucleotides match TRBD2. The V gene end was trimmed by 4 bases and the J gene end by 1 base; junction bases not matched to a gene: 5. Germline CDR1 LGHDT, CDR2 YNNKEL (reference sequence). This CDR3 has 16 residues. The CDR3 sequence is CASSPGTSGLSYEQYF. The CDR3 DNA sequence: TGTGCCAGCAGCCCGGGGACTAGCGGGTTGTCCTACGAGCAGTACTTC.

CDR3: CASSLGYAGQGNNSPLHF. The CDR3 nucleotides are TGCGCCAGCAGCTTGGGGTACGCTGGACAGGGAAATAATTCACCCCTCCACTTT. The chain is built from TRBV5-1 and TRBJ1-6; 8 nucleotides align to TRBD1. Germline CDR1 reads SGHRS; CDR2 reads YFSETQ. This CDR3 comprises 18 residues. The V and J ends lost 0 bases and 5 bases, in that order; junction bases with no gene match: 10.

In DNA form, the CDR3 reads TGTGCCAGCAGTTACCCCGAGCTGAACACTGAAGCTTTCTTT. Translated, it gives CASSYPELNTEAFF. The chain carries TRBV6-5 and TRBJ1-1; D is unclear. This CDR3 is built from 14 residues. In germline, CDR1 is MNHEY, CDR2 SVGAGI. Trimming shortened V by 2 bases and J by 0 bases, and 7 bases separated the two germline ends.

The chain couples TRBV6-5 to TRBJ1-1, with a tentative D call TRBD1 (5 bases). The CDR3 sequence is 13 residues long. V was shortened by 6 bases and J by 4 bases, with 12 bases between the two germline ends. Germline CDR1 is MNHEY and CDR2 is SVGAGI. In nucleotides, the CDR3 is TGTGCCAGCAGATCTGCAGGGTTCACTGAAGCTTTCTTT. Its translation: CASRSAGFTEAFF.

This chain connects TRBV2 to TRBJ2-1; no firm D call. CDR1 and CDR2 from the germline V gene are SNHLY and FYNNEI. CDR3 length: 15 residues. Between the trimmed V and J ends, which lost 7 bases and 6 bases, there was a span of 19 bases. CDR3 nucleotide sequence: TGTGCCAGCAAGCGTCCCGCCCAAACATTCAATGAGCAGTTCTTC. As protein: CASKRPAQTFNEQFF.